Each of the 16 T cell receptor beta chains below was sequenced from the same sample in a study of control samples from healthy donors and cancer patients. Here immunoSEQ multiplex PCR was the method, and the copy in TCRdb shows in-frame clones only, minus some. The data contain roughly 29,000 clones, around 90% of them singletons. The sequencing input was formalin-fixed, paraffin-embedded tissue. These TCRs come from a female donor with melanoma.

The chain is built from TRBV3-1 (or the pseudogene TRBV3-2) and TRBJ1-2; no reliable D call. Trimming left V 4 bases short and J 4 bases short, with 7 bases between. Per germline, CDR1 LGHDT and CDR2 YNNKEL (reference sequence). The CDR3 loop spans 12 amino acids. CDR3: CASSPGPYGYTF. In nucleotides, the CDR3 is TGTGCCAGCAGCCCCGGGCCCTATGGCTACACCTTC.

The rearrangement joins TRBV19 to TRBJ1-5; D may be TRBD1 (5 bases). The CDR3 contains 14 residues. The ends were cut back, 7 bases at V and 6 bases at J, with 16 bases in the middle. Looked up from germline, CDR1 is LNHDA and CDR2 is SQIVND (reference sequence). In DNA, the CDR3 is TGTGCCAGTAACCCAGGACTCGGGGGTCAGCCCCAGCATTTT. Its translation is CASNPGLGGQPQHF.

The chain has TRBV7-2 and TRBJ1-5, with D unresolved. The CDR3 sequence is 14 residues long. V was trimmed by 3 bases and J by 0 bases, leaving 6 bases between them. Looked up from germline, CDR1 is SGHTA and CDR2 is FQGNSA. For the CDR3, the DNA is TGTGCCAGCAGCTTTTATTCTAGCAATCAGCCCCAGCATTTT. Its translation is CASSFYSSNQPQHF. The full variable domain, with the rest looked up from reference TRBV7-2 and TRBJ1-5, is GAGVSQSPSNKVTEKGKDVELRCDPISGHTALYWYRQSLGQGLEFLIYFQGNSAPDKSGLPSDRFSAERTGGSVSTLTIQRTQQEDSAVYLCASSFYSSNQPQHFGDGTRLSIL.

This chain links TRBV3-1 (or the pseudogene TRBV3-2) with TRBJ1-2, with no clear D. This CDR3 comprises 13 residues. V lost 0 bases and J 0 bases, leaving 2 bases between the germline ends. Germline V gene data show CDR1 as LGHDT and CDR2 as YNNKEL (reference sequence). The CDR3 reads CASSQESNYGYTF. CDR3 sequence (DNA): TGTGCCAGCAGCCAAGAGTCTAACTATGGCTACACCTTC.

The chain links TRBV11-2 to TRBJ2-1; D may match TRBD1 or TRBD2 (5 bases each). V was trimmed by 1 base and J by 2 bases, leaving 9 bases between them. The CDR3 has 15 residues. The germline V gene encodes CDR1 SGHAT and CDR2 FQNNGV. The CDR3 DNA reads as TGTGCCAGCAGCTTAGCCGGGACCCCCTACAATGAGCAGTTCTTC. Translated, it gives CASSLAGTPYNEQFF.

This clone was detected only once. This chain connects TRBV15 to TRBJ2-1; 10 bases are a match to TRBD2. CDR1 and CDR2 from the germline V gene are LNHNV and YYDKDF (reference sequence). The CDR3 extends over 15 amino acids. Germline trimming cut 3 bases from V and 4 bases from J; bases unmatched to any gene: 3. CDR3 DNA: TGTGCCACCAGCAGGGCTAGCGGGAGATACAATGAGCAGTTCTTC. This sequence encodes CATSRASGRYNEQFF.

The CDR3 DNA reads as TGTGCCAGCAGCGTAGATAGAGGACTCGGGGCAGATACGCAGTATTTT. Translating gives CASSVDRGLGADTQYF. This chain links TRBV9 with TRBJ2-3; D perhaps matches TRBD2 (5 bases). V lost 0 bases, J lost 4 bases, and 15 bases lay in between. The germline gives CDR1 SGDLS, CDR2 YYNGEE. CDR3 length equals 16 residues.

The chain has TRBV5-1 and TRBJ1-3; D unclear. CDR1 and CDR2 (germline): SGHRS, YFSETQ. V was shortened by 1 base and J by 7 bases, with 9 bases between the two germline ends. The CDR3 spans 13 residues. CDR3 coding DNA: TGCGCCAGCAGCTTGAACGGGAAGAACACCATATATTTT. Translated, it gives CASSLNGKNTIYF.

This chain uses TRBV4-3 with TRBJ2-3, with TRBD2 as a possible D gene (5 bases). Germline V lookup: CDR1 LGHNA, CDR2 YSLEER. Trimming removed 0 bases at V and 5 bases at J, with 12 bases between. This CDR3 comprises 15 residues. This chain's CDR3 is CASSQESKAGDTQYF. Written as DNA, the CDR3 is TGCGCCAGCAGCCAAGAAAGTAAGGCGGGAGATACGCAGTATTTT.

The J gene is TRBJ2-5, the V gene TRBV11-2, with D uncertain. The CDR3 length is 16 residues. V was trimmed by 0 bases and J by 2 bases, leaving 13 bases between them. The germline CDR1 and CDR2 sequences are SGHAT and FQNNGV. In DNA, the CDR3 is TGTGCCAGCAGCTTAGAGGGGTCGGCGATACAAGAGACCCAGTACTTC. Translating gives CASSLEGSAIQETQYF.

The chain has TRBV28 and TRBJ1-2, with TRBD1 identical over 8 bases. This CDR3 is built from 15 residues. V was clipped by 1 base and J by 4 bases; unmatched bases: 5. In germline, CDR1 is MDHEN, CDR2 SYDVKM. The CDR3 protein is CASSLSGQGSYGYTF. CDR3 nucleotide sequence: TGTGCCAGCAGTTTATCTGGACAGGGTTCCTATGGCTACACCTTC.

The chain carries TRBV3-1 (or the pseudogene TRBV3-2) and TRBJ2-1; no reliable D call. This CDR3 has 11 residues. Trimming took 1 base from V and 9 from J, leaving 4 bases between them. Germline lookup yields CDR1 LGHDT and CDR2 YNNKEL (reference sequence). CDR3 DNA sequence: TGTGCCAGCAGCCAAGGAGGTGAGCAGTTCTTC. The encoded protein is CASSQGGEQFF.

This clone was seen a handful of times. The chain combines TRBV24-1 with TRBJ2-7; D unclear. This CDR3 has 14 residues. V was clipped by 6 bases and J by 5 bases, with 16 bases between them. Germline loops: CDR1 KGHDR, CDR2 SFDVKD. CDR3 residues: CATSLTPPHDEQYF. The CDR3 nucleotides are TGTGCCACCAGTTTAACGCCACCTCATGACGAGCAGTACTTC.

V gene TRBV7-9 combines with J gene TRBJ1-3; 7 positions match TRBD1. The CDR3 has 16 residues. Germline V gene sequence: CDR1 SEHNR, CDR2 FQNEAQ (reference sequence). Trimming took 4 bases from V and 3 from J; bases not matched to a gene: 9. The CDR3 DNA sequence: TGTGCCAGCAGCTCTTGGGTAGGGGGCGTTGGAAACACCATATATTTT. Translation gives CASSSWVGGVGNTIYF.

V gene TRBV5-1 combines with J gene TRBJ2-2, with TRBD2 matching over 7 bases. The ends lost 1 base at V and 7 bases at J; junction bases unmatched: 13. The CDR3 totals 17 residues. Germline-derived CDR1 and CDR2 are SGHRS and YFSETQ. This chain's CDR3 is CASSLSGRRERLGELFF. The CDR3 nucleotides read TGCGCCAGCAGCTTGTCTGGTCGGCGGGAGCGACTCGGGGAGCTGTTTTTT.

This clone was seen a single time. V and J are TRBV19 and TRBJ2-1; 11 bases line up with TRBD2. V trimming: 5 bases; J trimming: 8 bases; junction bases outside the gene matches: 8. Germline CDR1 is LNHDA and CDR2 is SQIVND (reference sequence). This CDR3 is 15 amino acids long. The CDR3 region is CASSLRLAGSDEQFF. The CDR3 bases are TGTGCCAGTAGTCTCCGACTAGCGGGAAGCGATGAGCAGTTCTTC.